The subject of this entry is one T cell receptor (beta chain). Its antigen is currently unknown. This record comes from a study of T cell responses to AZD1222 COVID-19 vaccine. Some clones are missing from TCRdb's copy, which holds only in-frame ones; the method was immunoSEQ multiplex PCR. This table holds roughly 76,000 clones, over 75% found once. General observations from the study: Most donors were white British, females outnumbered males, and clonal diversity was possibly underestimated. Seropositive AZD1222 recipients at baseline numbered only 6 or 7.

Between the trimmed V and J ends, which lost 2 bases and 6 bases, there was a span of 16 bases. There are 15 residues in the CDR3. Germline loops: CDR1 GTSNPN, CDR2 SVGIG (reference sequence). The origin of this receptor is an adult in good health. The sequenced sample was peripheral blood, obtained on day 0 of AZD1222 vaccination. V usage is TRBV30 and J usage is TRBJ1-4; D is undetermined. Here the CDR3 reads CAWSSGVDGYEKLFF. The CDR3 nucleotides read TGTGCCTGGAGTTCCGGGGTTGACGGGTATGAAAAACTGTTTTTT.